What follows are 2 T cell receptor beta chains derived from one specimen sequenced in a study of blood T cell repertoires in COVID-19. Method: immunoSEQ multiplex PCR; TCRdb's copy keeps in-frame clones and lacks some. The sample records some 150,000 clones, around nine tenths being singletons. Sequenced input: peripheral blood. Every receptor here comes from a man in his sixties or seventies with acute or convalescent COVID-19.

The CDR3 DNA reads as TGTGCTACCACCGAGGGGGAATCTAGCACAGATACGCAGTATTTT. Translation: CATTEGESSTDTQYF. The gene calls are TRBV28 and TRBJ2-3; possible D gene TRBD1, 6 bases. CDR1 MDHEN and CDR2 SYDVKM come from the germline V gene. This CDR3 spans 15 amino acids. Full variable domain (rest looked up from reference TRBV28 and TRBJ2-3): DVKVTQSSRYLVKRTGEKVFLECVQDMDHENMFWYRQDPGLGLRLIYFSYDVKMKEKGDIPEGYSVSREKKERFSLILESASTNQTSMYLCATTEGESSTDTQYFGPGTRLTVL.

This chain links TRBV4-1 with TRBJ2-3; TRBD1 might be the D (6 bases). CDR1 is MGHRA and CDR2 is YSYEKL in the germline V gene. V lost 4 bases, J lost 9 bases, and 23 bases lay in between. This CDR3 contains 16 residues. The CDR3 bases are TGCGCCAGCAGCCCAACTTTGACAAGGGGGAGAGGGACGCAGTATTTT. This codes for CASSPTLTRGRGTQYF.